This T cell receptor beta chain originates from a study of T cells after somatic rescue of genetic block. Method: immunoSEQ multiplex PCR; TCRdb's copy keeps in-frame clones and lacks some. The sample shows roughly 120,000 clones, 75% to 95% of them seen only once. CDR1 and CDR2 (germline): SGHVS, FQNEAQ. CDR3 length equals 14 residues. V was clipped by 4 bases and J by 7 bases, with 16 bases between them. The genes are TRBV7-8 and TRBJ1-2; D might be TRBD1 (5 bases). The sequence derives from a woman aged 18-29 years. Sequenced input: peripheral blood mononuclear cells (PBMCs). The chain's CDR3 is CASSWSGTPIGYTF. CDR3 coding DNA: TGTGCCAGCAGCTGGTCCGGGACTCCGATTGGCTACACCTTC.